The TCR beta chain under discussion was sequenced for a study of cytomegalovirus exposure and HLA in healthy donors. The study, taken as a whole, reports: The likely explanation for a cluster of highly shared sequence variants was sequencing artifact. For TCR beta chains, V- and J-gene trimming was later linked to a missense DCLRE1C variant. In a later analysis, CMV-associated beta chains were mostly HLA-associated, it appeared.

Whereas donors were nominally healthy upon sampling, unrecorded immune exposures were probable. This clone was recorded once. Its target is unknown. Per germline, CDR1 LNHDA and CDR2 SQIVND (reference sequence). This CDR3 comprises 14 residues. Trimming took off 7 bases at V and 2 bases at J, with 9 bases between the two ends. In the PCR, 60 Vbeta and 13 Jbeta primers were used. The assay was immunoSEQ multiplex PCR, and TCRdb's table has in-frame clones only and misses some. The table includes hundreds of thousands of clones, approximately 81% detected once. This chain uses TRBV19 with TRBJ2-6; D perhaps matches TRBD1 (6 bases). The receptor was derived from a man aged 30 to 45 in good health and CMV-seronegative. Specimen: PBMCs. The CDR3 region has the DNA TGTGCCAGTAACAGGGAACCTGGGGCCAACGTCCTGACTTTC. This codes for CASNREPGANVLTF.